This TCR beta chain was identified during a study of graft-versus-host responses after intestinal transplantation. Study in general: The study gave all recipients anti-thymocyte globulin induction, then tacrolimus and steroids for about three years.

Points from the study as a whole: HvG clone declines early post-transplant were associated with peak circulating GvH levels. The study found high graft-versus-host to host-versus-graft clonal ratios in allografts of patients with graft-donor T cell macrochimerism. GvH clones were found in recipient marrow; some appeared first in ileum or blood.

Notes on this clone: Its antigen is not known.

Produced via immunoSEQ multiplex PCR; TCRdb's table is partial and in-frame only. The data contain about 120,000 clones, around 94% of them seen just once; the ten biggest clones take up about 0.25%. V shed 2 bases and J 1 base; nucleotides not matched to a gene: 0. The CDR3 contains 15 residues. Germline V gene sequence: CDR1 WNHNN, CDR2 SYGVQD (reference sequence). The gene calls are TRBV10-1 and TRBJ2-3, with 10 bases identical to TRBD1. This sequence was found in a human donor who was the organ donor for an intestinal transplant. The specimen comprised unstimulated CD4+ T cells sorted from spleen or lymph node cells, sampled before transplant. This CDR3 reads CASSEGTGGTDTQYF. The CDR3 DNA sequence: TGCGCCAGCAGTGAGGGGACAGGGGGCACAGATACGCAGTATTTT.